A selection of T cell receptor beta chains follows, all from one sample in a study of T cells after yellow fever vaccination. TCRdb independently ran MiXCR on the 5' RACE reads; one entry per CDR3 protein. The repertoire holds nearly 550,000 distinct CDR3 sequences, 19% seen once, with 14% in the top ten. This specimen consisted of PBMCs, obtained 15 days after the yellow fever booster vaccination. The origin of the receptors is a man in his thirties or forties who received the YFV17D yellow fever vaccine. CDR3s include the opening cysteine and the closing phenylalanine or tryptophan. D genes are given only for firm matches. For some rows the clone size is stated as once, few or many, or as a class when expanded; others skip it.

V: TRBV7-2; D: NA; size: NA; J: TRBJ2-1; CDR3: CASSRQVSYNEQFF; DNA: TGTGCCAGCAGCCGACAGGTTTCCTACAATGAGCAGTTCTTC
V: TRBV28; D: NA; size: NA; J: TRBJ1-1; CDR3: CASSPPLRGRNTEAFF; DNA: TGTGCCAGCAGCCCGCCTCTCAGGGGTAGGAACACTGAAGCTTTCTTT
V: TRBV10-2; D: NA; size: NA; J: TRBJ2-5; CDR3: CASTLDQETQYF; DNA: TGCGCCAGCACTCTAGACCAAGAGACCCAGTACTTC
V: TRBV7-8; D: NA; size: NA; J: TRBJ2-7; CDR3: CASSLEYLSYEQYF; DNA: TGTGCCAGCAGCTTAGAATATCTCTCCTACGAGCAGTACTTC
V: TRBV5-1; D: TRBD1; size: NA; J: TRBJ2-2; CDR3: CASSGTGTGGSGELFF; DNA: TGCGCCAGCAGCGGGACCGGGACAGGAGGTTCCGGGGAGCTGTTTTTT
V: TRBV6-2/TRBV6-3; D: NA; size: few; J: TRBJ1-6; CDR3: CASSTRTWSPLHF; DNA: TGTGCCAGCTCAACCAGAACCTGGTCACCCCTCCACTTT
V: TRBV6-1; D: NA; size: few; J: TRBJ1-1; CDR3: CASSRLQGPLEAFF; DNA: TGTGCCAGCAGCCGCCTACAGGGACCCCTTGAAGCTTTCTTT
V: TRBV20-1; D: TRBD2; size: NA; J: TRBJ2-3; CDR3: CSARQQKRERDTQYF; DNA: TGCAGTGCTCGCCAACAGAAGCGGGAGAGGGATACGCAGTATTTT
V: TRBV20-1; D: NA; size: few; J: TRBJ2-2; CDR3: CSAFRTSTGELFF; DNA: TGCAGTGCTTTTCGGACTTCCACCGGGGAGCTGTTTTTT
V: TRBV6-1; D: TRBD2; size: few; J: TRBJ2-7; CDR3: CASRRLAGGTYEQYF; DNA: TGTGCCAGCAGACGACTAGCGGGAGGAACCTACGAGCAGTACTTC
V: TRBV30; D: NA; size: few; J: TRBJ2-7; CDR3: CAWRGTAGNYYEQYF; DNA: TGTGCCTGGAGGGGAACCGCCGGGAACTACTACGAGCAGTACTTC
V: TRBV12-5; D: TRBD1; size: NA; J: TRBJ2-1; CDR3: CARGPGGSHDEQFF; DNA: TGTGCTAGAGGGCCAGGGGGCAGCCACGATGAGCAGTTCTTC
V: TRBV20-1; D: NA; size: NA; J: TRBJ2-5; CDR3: CSPWGPQETQYF; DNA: TGCAGTCCCTGGGGGCCGCAAGAGACCCAGTACTTC
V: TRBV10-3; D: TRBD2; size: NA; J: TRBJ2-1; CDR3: CAISESGSGSYNEQFF; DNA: TGTGCCATCAGTGAATCAGGAAGCGGGAGTTACAATGAGCAGTTCTTC
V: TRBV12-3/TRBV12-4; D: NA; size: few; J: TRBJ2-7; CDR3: CASSLVWGSEQYF; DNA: TGTGCCAGCAGTTTAGTTTGGGGGAGCGAGCAGTACTTC
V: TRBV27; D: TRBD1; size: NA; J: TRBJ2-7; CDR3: CASSLSRGQPSYEQYF; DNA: TGTGCCAGCAGTTTATCCCGGGGACAGCCCTCCTACGAGCAGTACTTC
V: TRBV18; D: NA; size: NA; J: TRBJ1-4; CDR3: CASSPLATENEKLFF; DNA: TGTGCCAGCTCACCACTGGCGACAGAGAATGAAAAACTGTTTTTT
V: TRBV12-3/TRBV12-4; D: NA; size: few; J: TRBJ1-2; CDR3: CASSHPPNVYGYTF; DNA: TGTGCCAGCAGCCACCCACCCAATGTCTATGGCTACACCTTC
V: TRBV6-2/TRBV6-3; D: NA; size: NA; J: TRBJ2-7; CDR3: CASVGLNGELFTYEQYF; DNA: TGTGCCAGCGTCGGGTTGAACGGAGAACTTTTTACCTACGAGCAGTACTTC
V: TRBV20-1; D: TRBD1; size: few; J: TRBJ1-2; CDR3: CSARAGQANNFNYGYTF; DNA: TGCAGTGCTAGAGCTGGACAGGCGAACAACTTCAACTATGGCTACACCTTC
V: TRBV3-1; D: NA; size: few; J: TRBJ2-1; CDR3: CASSPPGRAGAQFF; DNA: TGTGCCAGCAGCCCGCCGGGGAGAGCGGGTGCACAGTTCTTC
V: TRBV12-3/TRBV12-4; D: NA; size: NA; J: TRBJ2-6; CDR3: CASILGGSGANVLTF; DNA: TGTGCCAGCATCTTAGGGGGCTCTGGGGCCAACGTCCTGACTTTC
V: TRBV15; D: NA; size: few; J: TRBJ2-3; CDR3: CATSREMKSTDTQYF; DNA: TGTGCCACCAGCAGAGAGATGAAAAGCACAGATACGCAGTATTTT